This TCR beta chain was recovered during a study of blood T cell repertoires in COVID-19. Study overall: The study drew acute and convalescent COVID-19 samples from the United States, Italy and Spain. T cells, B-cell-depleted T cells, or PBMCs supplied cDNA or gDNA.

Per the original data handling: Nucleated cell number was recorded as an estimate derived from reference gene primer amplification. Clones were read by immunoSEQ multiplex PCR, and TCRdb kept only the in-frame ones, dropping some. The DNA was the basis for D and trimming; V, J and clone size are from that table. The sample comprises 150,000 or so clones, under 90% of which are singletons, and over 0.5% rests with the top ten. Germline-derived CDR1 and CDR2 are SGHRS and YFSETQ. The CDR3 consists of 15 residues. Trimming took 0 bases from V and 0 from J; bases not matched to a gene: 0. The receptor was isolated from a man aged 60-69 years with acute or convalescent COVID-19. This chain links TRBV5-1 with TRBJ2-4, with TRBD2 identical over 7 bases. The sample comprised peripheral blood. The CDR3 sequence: CASSLVAGAKNIQYF. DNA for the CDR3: TGCGCCAGCAGCTTGGTAGCGGGAGCCAAAAACATTCAGTACTTC.